These T cell receptor beta chains were read from a single sample in a study of blood T cell repertoires in COVID-19. Clones were read by immunoSEQ multiplex PCR, and TCRdb kept only the in-frame ones, dropping some. The data hold about 90,000 clones, with approximately 90% observed a single time. Sequencing was performed on peripheral blood. Source of these receptors: a human donor with active COVID-19. The donor label of this sample is uncertain. The CDR3 runs from the conserved cysteine through the conserved F or W. The D gene is left open where the match is weak. Clone size appears in some rows only: once, few, many, or a class for an expanded clone.

clone_size j_call v_call d_call cdr3_aa cdr3_nt
. TRBJ1-4 TRBV2 . CATGGVRSRNEKLFF TGTGCTACGGGCGGGGTACGATCGCGCAATGAAAAACTGTTTTTT
. TRBJ2-1 TRBV7-2 TRBD2 CASSTSSGSYNEQFF TGTGCCAGCAGCACCTCTAGCGGCTCCTACAATGAGCAGTTCTTC
. TRBJ1-2 TRBV28 . CASSLGSYGYTF TGTGCCAGCAGTTTGGGCAGCTATGGCTACACCTTC
. TRBJ2-1 TRBV29-1 . CSVEIRANEQFF TGCAGCGTTGAGATCAGGGCAAATGAGCAGTTCTTC
. TRBJ1-4 TRBV29-1 . CSVADPASEKLFF TGCAGCGTTGCCGACCCAGCGTCTGAAAAACTGTTTTTT
. TRBJ1-5 TRBV7-8 . CASSLAGANQPQHF TGTGCCAGCAGCTTAGCAGGGGCCAATCAGCCCCAGCATTTT
. TRBJ2-2 TRBV30 TRBD2 CAWSEVSGGPGGELFF TGTGCCTGGAGTGAGGTTAGCGGGGGGCCGGGCGGGGAGCTGTTTTTT
. TRBJ2-3 TRBV4-2 TRBD1 CASSQARPGQGGDTQYF TGTGCCAGCAGCCAAGCACGACCTGGACAGGGGGGAGATACGCAGTATTTT
. TRBJ1-1 TRBV7-2 TRBD1 CASSGTGGTEAFF TGTGCCAGCAGCGGAACAGGGGGCACTGAAGCTTTCTTT
once TRBJ2-1 TRBV9 . CASSPTGMPRSRQFF TGTGCCAGCAGCCCGACCGGGATGCCCCGTTCTCGGCAGTTCTTC
. TRBJ2-7 TRBV6-6 . CASSSPTLASYEQYF TGTGCCAGCAGTTCTCCGACTCTGGCTTCCTACGAGCAGTACTTC
once TRBJ2-1 TRBV3-1/TRBV3-2 . CASSPGPVGGDEQFF TGTGCCAGCAGCCCCGGGCCTGTAGGGGGGGATGAGCAGTTCTTC
. TRBJ1-2 TRBV27 . CASSSRGDPNYGYTF TGTGCCAGCAGTTCACGGGGGGATCCTAACTATGGCTACACCTTC
. TRBJ1-5 TRBV6-2/TRBV6-3 TRBD1 CASSYQQGLQPQHF TGTGCCAGCAGTTACCAACAGGGGTTACAGCCCCAGCATTTT
. TRBJ1-1 TRBV11-2 . CASSFERGTAEAFF TGTGCCAGCAGCTTCGAGCGGGGGACCGCTGAAGCTTTCTTT
. TRBJ1-1 TRBV2 . CARSPRSDTEAFF TGTGCCAGGTCCCCCCGATCGGACACTGAAGCTTTCTTT
. TRBJ1-1 TRBV25-1 TRBD1 CASSPWTGGNTEAFF TGTGCCAGCAGTCCGTGGACAGGGGGGAACACTGAAGCTTTCTTT
once TRBJ2-2 TRBV5-1 TRBD1 CASMIAGGVGGELFF TGCGCCAGCATGATTGCAGGGGGCGTAGGCGGGGAGCTGTTTTTT
. TRBJ2-2 TRBV12-5 . CAREGGPGELFF TGTGCCCGAGAGGGGGGGCCCGGGGAGCTGTTTTTT
. TRBJ1-6 TRBV6-5 . CASSYSLSAPLHF TGTGCCAGCAGTTACTCCCTGTCGGCACCCCTCCACTTT
. TRBJ2-7 TRBV7-8 TRBD1 CASSQIFRDRGLHEQYF TGTGCCAGCAGCCAAATATTCCGGGACAGGGGGCTCCACGAGCAGTACTTC
. TRBJ2-7 TRBV7-9 . CASSFNFYEQYF TGTGCCAGCAGCTTCAATTTCTACGAGCAGTACTTC
. TRBJ2-2 TRBV6-4 TRBD2 CASRAGTSAGELFF TGTGCCAGCAGGGCCGGGACTAGTGCCGGGGAGCTGTTTTTT
. TRBJ2-7 TRBV7-8 . CASSLGRGGRPDEQYF TGTGCCAGCAGCTTAGGGAGGGGGGGACGGCCAGACGAGCAGTACTTC
. TRBJ2-3 TRBV11-3 . CASSQLGAGDTQYF TGTGCCAGCAGCCAGCTGGGGGCAGGGGATACGCAGTATTTT
. TRBJ1-1 TRBV9 TRBD1 CASSAGTGGFTEAFF TGTGCCAGCAGCGCCGGGACAGGGGGTTTCACTGAAGCTTTCTTT
. TRBJ1-3 TRBV19 . CASSPGRTLNSGNTIYF TGTGCCAGTAGTCCAGGGAGGACCCTGAACTCTGGAAACACCATATATTTT
. TRBJ2-7 TRBV11-1 TRBD2 CASSFVGSGGPEQYF TGTGCCAGCAGCTTCGTGGGTAGCGGGGGGCCCGAGCAGTACTTC
. TRBJ2-3 TRBV2 . CASSGDSGWTGTQYF TGTGCCAGCAGTGGGGATAGCGGCTGGACGGGTACGCAGTATTTT
few TRBJ1-6 TRBV18 . CASSPLAGRDTNSPLHF TGTGCCAGCTCACCTTTGGCAGGGAGGGATACAAATTCACCCCTCCACTTT